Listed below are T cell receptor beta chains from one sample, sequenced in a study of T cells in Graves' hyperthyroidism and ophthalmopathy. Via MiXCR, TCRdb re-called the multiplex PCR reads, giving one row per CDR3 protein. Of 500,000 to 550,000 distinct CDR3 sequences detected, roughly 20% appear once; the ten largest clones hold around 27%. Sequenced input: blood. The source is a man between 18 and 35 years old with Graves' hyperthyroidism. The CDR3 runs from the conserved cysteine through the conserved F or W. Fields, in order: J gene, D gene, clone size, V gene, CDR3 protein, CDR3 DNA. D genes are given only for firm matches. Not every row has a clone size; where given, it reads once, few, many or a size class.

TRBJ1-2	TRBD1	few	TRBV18	CASSPSVGQGGGYTF	TGTGCCAGCTCACCATCCGTCGGACAGGGGGGTGGCTACACCTTC
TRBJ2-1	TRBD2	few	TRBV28	CASSSPSGAAYNEQFF	TGTGCCAGCAGTTCACCAAGCGGGGCGGCCTACAATGAGCAGTTCTTC
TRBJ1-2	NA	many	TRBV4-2	CASSQANPGIYGYTF	TGTGCCAGCAGCCAGGCTAACCCAGGAATCTATGGCTACACCTTC
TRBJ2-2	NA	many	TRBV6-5	CASSFSGRSGELFF	TGTGCCAGCAGTTTCTCAGGGAGGAGCGGGGAGCTGTTTTTT
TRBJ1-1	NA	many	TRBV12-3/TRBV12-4	CASSLGQVNTEAFF	TGTGCCAGCAGTTTAGGGCAGGTGAACACTGAAGCTTTCTTT
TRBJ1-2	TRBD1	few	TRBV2	CASSDGDRPGGYTF	TGTGCCAGCAGTGATGGGGACAGGCCTGGCGGCTACACCTTC
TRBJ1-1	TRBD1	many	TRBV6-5	CASNDRAGRTEAFF	TGTGCCAGCAACGACAGGGCAGGGCGGACTGAAGCTTTCTTT
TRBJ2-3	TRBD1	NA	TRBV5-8	CASSADRADTQYF	TGTGCCAGCAGCGCTGACAGGGCAGATACGCAGTATTTT
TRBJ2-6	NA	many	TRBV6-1	CASSDGSSGANVLTF	TGTGCCAGCAGTGACGGGAGCTCTGGGGCCAACGTCCTGACTTTC
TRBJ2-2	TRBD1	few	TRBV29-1	CSAEQGAPGTGELFF	TGCAGCGCGGAACAGGGGGCGCCGGGCACCGGGGAGCTGTTTTTT
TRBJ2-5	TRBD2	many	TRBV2	CASSVAGGRETQYF	TGTGCCAGCAGTGTGGCGGGGGGGCGAGAGACCCAGTACTTC
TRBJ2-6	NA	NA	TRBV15	CATSREEGTSISGANVLTF	TGTGCCACCAGCAGAGAAGAGGGCACCAGTATCTCTGGGGCCAACGTCCTGACTTTC
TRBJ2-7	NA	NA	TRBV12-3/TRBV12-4	CASSPRGGQLYEQYF	TGTGCCAGCAGCCCCAGGGGGGGGCAGCTCTACGAGCAGTACTTC
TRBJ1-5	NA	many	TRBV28	CASSLRGVDNQPQHF	TGTGCCAGCAGTTTAAGGGGCGTGGACAATCAGCCCCAGCATTTT
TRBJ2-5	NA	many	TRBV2	CASSEGTLAMETQYF	TGTGCCAGCAGTGAAGGGACTCTAGCTATGGAGACCCAGTACTTC
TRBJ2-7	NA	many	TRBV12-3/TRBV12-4	CASRRRGEQYF	TGTGCCAGCCGCCGGAGGGGCGAGCAGTACTTC
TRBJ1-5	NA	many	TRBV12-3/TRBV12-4	CASSLSQNQPQHF	TGTGCCAGCAGTTTGTCCCAGAATCAGCCCCAGCATTTT
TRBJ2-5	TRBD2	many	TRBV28	CASSYLAGGLKETQYF	TGTGCCAGCAGTTACTTAGCGGGGGGGCTTAAAGAGACCCAGTACTTC
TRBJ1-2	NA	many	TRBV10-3	CAISYLDGYTF	TGTGCCATCAGCTATCTGGATGGCTACACCTTC
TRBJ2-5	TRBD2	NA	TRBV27	CASSITRRELETQYF	TGTGCCAGCAGTATAACTCGGCGGGAGCTCGAGACCCAGTACTTC
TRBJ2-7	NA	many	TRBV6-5	CASSYVLEDYEQYF	TGTGCCAGCAGTTACGTACTGGAAGACTACGAGCAGTACTTC
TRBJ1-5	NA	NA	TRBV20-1	CSAADVAKGAQPQHF	TGCAGTGCTGCTGACGTGGCCAAGGGAGCACAGCCCCAGCATTTT
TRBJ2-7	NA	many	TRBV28	CASSALLGDHYEQYF	TGTGCCAGCAGTGCCCTCCTAGGGGACCATTACGAGCAGTACTTC